The T cell receptor beta chain described here comes from a study of cytomegalovirus exposure and HLA in healthy donors (dated by TCRdb to 2016 to 2017). For the wider study: In an earlier analysis of 450 to 750 of the donors, under 300 Gb of sequence data and 117 million unique TCR beta sequences from about 190 million T cells were reported. An early release covering just under 650 HLA-typed donors comprised approximately 300 gigabases of sequencing data and about 90 million unique TCR sequences. Of the roughly 400 genotyped donors, about 84% fell in the genetic ancestry cluster associated with self-reported Caucasian donors. The aim of the study was to test whether cataloging public T cell receptors could identify signatures of past pathogen exposure. The T cell repertoires of under 700 subjects were profiled by immunosequencing and related to cytomegalovirus serostatus. In addition to the first cohort of approximately 670 subjects, a separate validation cohort of 100 to 150 different subjects was used. The study combined high-throughput TCR immunosequencing, statistical association of individual TCRs with disease status, and machine learning to predict cytomegalovirus infection status. In a later analysis, previously published TCR beta repertoires from about 640 donors were re-analyzed and high-resolution HLA genotyping was added so that TCR occurrence patterns could be studied. Rather than drawing on any new phenotypic data, the later analysis identified candidate immune exposures from TCR beta sequences and the way those sequences occurred across donors. An earlier analysis of more than 450 of the donors used high-throughput TCR beta sequencing to judge whether each TCR beta V gene segment behaved as functional or pseudogenic. Alongside the repertoire data, information on donor age, sex, ethnicity and CMV serostatus was compiled. Genome-wide SNP genotypes for about 55% of the 666 donors were used in a later genetic analysis, which treated that subset as a discovery cohort. All discovery cohort repertoires had been generated using a single sequencing platform. HLA typing covered class I and class II loci at four-digit resolution. The number of typed donors differed by locus: roughly 629-640 for A, B, C, DRB1 and DQB1; 500 to 550 for DQA1; 606 for DPA1; and roughly 490 for DPB1. About 5 DR-DQ haplotypes were handled as single units for association and clustering, since linkage in the cohort was strong. Across approximately 400 genotyped donors of the cohort, an average of about 240,000 unique TCR beta nucleotide sequences per donor were sequenced, and roughly 20% of those sequences were non-productive. Overall results and qualifications from the work: Because the 87-base-pair reads could not distinguish some IMGT-functional V segments, including TRBV6-2 and TRBV6-3, those segments were excluded. According to the authors, the approach could potentially be generalized to other disease states and immunological phenotypes. A cluster of highly shared sequence variants was judged likely to be a technical artifact of the sequencing pipeline. The only immune exposure information available for the cohort was CMV serostatus. An association between a missense DCLRE1C variant and V-gene and J-gene trimming of TCR beta chains was found in a later genetic analysis and replicated in an independent cohort. In a later analysis, several top co-occurrence clusters were reported to appear linked to parvovirus B19, influenza, CMV and Epstein-Barr virus. Most TCR sequences were observed very rarely across donors, whereas some public TCRs were present in many individuals. Sequencing depth was assumed to be roughly uniform across donors in the presence/absence analyses, though that assumption may not hold. An earlier analysis of approximately 530 of the donors showed that most TCR beta V segments appeared in productive rearrangements either about 87% or about 30% of the time, which broadly matched IMGT annotations. In a later analysis, some 17,000 TCR beta sequences were associated with specific HLA alleles at a false discovery rate of 0.05. A further reported finding was that TCR beta sequences accurately predicted the HLA-A and HLA-B alleles for most subjects in the first cohort. Because counts were too low, 15 to 20 rarely observed V segments, including chromosome 9 orphons, were left out of the earlier analysis of approximately 580 of the donors. A total of 164 TCR beta chains were listed by the study as associated with cytomegalovirus. Correlated functional status among segregating V segments might be attributable to linkage disequilibrium, but an unknown experimental factor could not be ruled out. Most CMV-associated TCR beta chains appeared to be HLA-restricted in a later analysis, and the HLA associations seemed to be driven largely by CMV exposure. In a later analysis, TCR association rates were found to vary across HLA loci, with the most associated TCRs seen for DRB1 alleles and the fewest for HLA-C alleles. This cohort had only TCR beta chains sequenced, and the lack of alpha or paired-chain data limited which features could be detected. In vitro tests confirmed that a few of the cytomegalovirus-associated TCR beta chains recognize cytomegalovirus antigens. HLA typing was unavailable for some donors at each locus, so association tests used only the typed subset. The classifier was reported to diagnose cytomegalovirus status with high specificity and sensitivity in both the original and validation cohorts. When HLA alleles, especially DR and DQ, strongly co-occurred, attributing TCR associations to individual alleles was difficult. According to a later genetic analysis, donors in an Asian-associated ancestry cluster had fewer N-insertions in productive TCRs than the approximately 650-donor mean. In a later analysis, HLA-associated TCR beta chains were found to be more clonally expanded and to have lower generation probabilities than equally common non-associated chains.

On this clone: Its binding antigen is unknown. Nothing much larger sits one base from this clone, and base qualities are not available.

Receptor amplification or capture employed the immunoSEQ multiplex PCR assay. A mixture of 60 forward primers for TCR Vbeta segments and 13 reverse primers for TCR Jbeta segments was used in the multiplex PCR. The CDR3 region of rearranged TCR beta genes was amplified from genomic DNA with a multiplex PCR assay. Amplified TCR beta libraries were sequenced as 87-base-pair reads on the Illumina HiSeq System. Turning to the authors' computational methods: A later analysis counted about 80 million unique TCR beta chains across the 600 to 850 repertoires, and 10 million to 11 million of these chains were shared by at least two donors. A nearest-neighbor algorithm error-corrected the raw reads and collapsed the reads into unique sequences, merging closely related sequences to remove PCR and sequencing errors. Alignment of CDR3 sequences to IMGT reference sequences was used to assign V, D and J gene segments. For a sequence to be retained, a match of at least six nucleotides was required to both a V gene segment and a J gene segment. Rearrangements were classified as productive when the CDR3 lacked stop codons and remained in frame with V and J, and all other rearrangements were classified as non-productive. Following IMGT convention, CDR3 was defined as the stretch from the second conserved V-encoded cysteine to the conserved J-encoded phenylalanine. The earlier analysis of about 610 of the donors excluded sequences that lacked an unambiguous match to a single V gene segment. An earlier analysis of roughly 590 of the donors called V segments functional above 56.7% productive rearrangements and segregating when the between-donor standard deviation exceeded 5%. A statistical classification framework was built to diagnose cytomegalovirus status from the catalog of TCR beta chain sequences. A later analysis assigned V and J genes by comparing TCR nucleotide sequences with IMGT/GENE-DB human TR gene sequences. Using the TCRdist pipeline, a later analysis assigned CDR3 sequences along with most-parsimonious VDJ recombination scenarios. In a later analysis, each TCR beta chain was defined by its CDR3 amino acid sequence together with its V-gene family, and reads lacking a unique V-gene family were excluded. As a way to deal with suspected cross-contamination and a sequencing artifact, a later analysis dropped roughly 620 nucleotide sequences that were highly shared and had low generation probability. For each public chain, a later analysis derived a clonal expansion index from normalized ranks of inferred template counts within each repertoire. A later analysis computed generation probabilities with a VDJ recombination model fitted to out-of-frame rearrangements, and checked the results against IGoR. In a later analysis, hypergeometric tests were used to score TCR-TCR, TCR-HLA and TCR-CMV co-occurrence, with a repertoire-size bias correction applied to TCR pairs. In a later analysis, false discovery rates were estimated by permuting HLA or CMV assignments 20 times. In a later analysis, co-occurring TCRs were grouped with DBSCAN, and TCRdist sequence similarity was added when clustering was performed within HLA-allele-positive subsets. For co-occurrence clustering, repertoires with fewer than 30,000 or more than 120,000 public chains were excluded, along with five repertoires with anomalous nucleotide sharing. The source is immuneACCESS, and TCRdb retained only in-frame sequences with V and J called. Part of the clones is not carried over; for the studies checked, unresolved V genes explain less than half of this, and the remainder is unexplained. The DNA gave D and trimming, while V, J and clone size come from that table. The sample table lists roughly 120,000 clones, about 80% of them with a count of one. Of the sample, around 3.9% is held by the ten largest clones.

Via the germline V gene, CDR1 is SGHTA and CDR2 FQGNSA. The CDR3 sequence holds 17 residues, the cysteine and phenylalanine included. This entry keeps only the CDR3 DNA: 51 bases, framed from base 1. Trimming removed 2 bases from V and 4 bases from J; the gene matches leave 13 bases unexplained. The cohort comprised more than 550 healthy bone marrow donors. At the time of sampling, every cohort member was nominally healthy, though immune exposures that went unrecorded were likely present. The donor tested CMV seronegative, placing the donor among the roughly 340 seronegative members of the cohort. Each donor provided a peripheral blood sample, and peripheral blood mononuclear cells were used for TCR beta sequencing. The Qiagen DNeasy Blood Extraction Kit was used to extract genomic DNA from the blood cell samples.

Sequences were obtained from PBMCs. The chain is encoded by TRBV7-2 joined to TRBJ2-5; 7 of the junction bases match TRBD2. The source is a man aged 35 to 55 in good health and CMV-seronegative. The nucleotide sequence reads TGTGCCAGCAGCTTAAGGTTCAGCGGGGTTATTCGAGAGACCCAGTACTTC. Its amino acids are CASSLRFSGVIRETQYF.